These 26 T cell receptor beta chains were sequenced from one sample in a study of early T cells in non-severe SARS-CoV-2 infection. TCRdb processed the 5' RACE reads anew with MiXCR; each CDR3 protein has one entry. The data contain around 25,000 distinct CDR3 sequences, roughly 4% of them singletons. Sequencing was carried out using whole blood. The receptors derive from an adult who was a healthcare worker with PCR-confirmed SARS-CoV-2 infection or an uninfected control (not recorded which).

J is TRBJ2-7 and V is TRBV5-1, with TRBD1 identical over 8 bases. Trimming removed 3 bases from V and 2 bases from J; junction bases left unmatched: 7. Per germline, CDR1 SGHRS and CDR2 YFSETQ. This CDR3 region has 15 residues. The CDR3 spells CASSSSGTGTYEQYF. In nucleotides, the CDR3 is TGCGCCAGCAGCTCCTCCGGGACAGGAACCTACGAGCAGTACTTC.

This clonotype has a count of ten or more. CDR3 region: CASSQDMFSVQFF. In DNA form, the CDR3 reads TGTGCCAGCAGCCAAGATATGTTTTCTGTGCAGTTCTTC. V gene TRBV14 combines with J gene TRBJ2-1; D is uncertain. CDR1 SGHDN and CDR2 FVKESK come from the germline V gene. V lost 0 bases to trimming and J lost 12 bases, with 12 bases between them. The CDR3 runs to 13 residues.

This clonotype was detected only a few times. This sequence joins TRBV4-2 and TRBJ2-2; 11 nucleotides match TRBD2. V shed 4 bases, J shed 3 bases, and the junction held 4 bases outside the gene matches. Per germline, CDR1 LGHNA and CDR2 YNFKEQ. The CDR3 consists of 16 residues. The CDR3 loop is CASSPTSGSDTGELFF. The CDR3 coding sequence is TGTGCCAGCAGCCCCACTAGCGGGAGCGACACCGGGGAGCTGTTTTTT.

This clonotype was counted at least ten times. The chain couples TRBV5-6 to TRBJ1-4, with 9 bases matching TRBD1. Per germline, CDR1 SGHDT and CDR2 YYEEEE. This CDR3 spans 13 amino acids. After removal of 3 bases from V and 10 bases from J, the junction contained 4 bases not matched to a gene. CDR3 coding DNA: TGTGCCAGCAGCTGGACAGGGGACGGAAAACTGTTTTTT. Amino acid sequence: CASSWTGDGKLFF.

V gene TRBV29-1 combines with J gene TRBJ2-7; 8 bases line up with TRBD1. After removal of 4 bases from V and 4 bases from J, the junction contained 6 bases not matched to a gene. The germline CDR1 and CDR2 sequences are SQVTM and ANQGSEA. This CDR3 has 13 amino acids. The CDR3 loop is CSVVTGQDYEQYF. CDR3 coding DNA: TGCAGCGTTGTAACGGGACAGGATTACGAGCAGTACTTC.

At least ten counts were recorded for this clonotype. CDR3 region: CASSLTAGGLPDTQYF. CDR3 DNA sequence: TGTGCCAGCAGCTTGACGGCGGGAGGGCTACCAGATACGCAGTATTTT. V gene TRBV5-6 combines with J gene TRBJ2-3; 9 bases line up with TRBD2. Germline CDR1 and CDR2: SGHDT and YYEEEE. The J segment lost 4 bases and the V segment lost 1 base, leaving 7 bases of the junction unmatched. The CDR3 length is 16 residues.

Ten or more counts support this clonotype. V usage is TRBV4-2 and J usage is TRBJ2-1; D call uncertain. V lost 0 bases to trimming and J lost 14 bases, with 17 bases between them. From germline, CDR1 is LGHNA and CDR2 YNFKEQ. The CDR3 spans 14 residues. The CDR3 DNA is TGTGCCAGCAGCCAAGATCAAGGAAAGGCTAGGGAGTTCTTC. Amino acid sequence: CASSQDQGKAREFF.

This clonotype was seen many times. The chain combines TRBV6-1 with TRBJ2-7; no firm D call. This CDR3 contains 13 residues. The V end was cut by 1 base, the J end by 6 bases, with 10 bases between. Germline loops: CDR1 MNHNS, CDR2 SASEGT. This chain's CDR3 is CASSEDTLGEQYF. For the CDR3, the DNA is TGTGCCAGCAGTGAAGACACCCTCGGCGAGCAGTACTTC.

In its sample, this clonotype was seen a few times. This chain joins TRBV29-1 and TRBJ2-3; D remains ambiguous. CDR1 and CDR2 from the germline V gene are SQVTM and ANQGSEA. V was cut by 0 bases and J by 3 bases, with 13 bases left in between. The CDR3 runs 15 residues. The CDR3 nucleotides are TGCAGCGTTGAAGATCGTACAGAATCGACAGATACGCAGTATTTT. This encodes CSVEDRTESTDTQYF.

This clonotype was seen only a few times. V usage is TRBV20-1 and J usage is TRBJ1-2, with 8 bases fitting TRBD1. The ends lost 0 bases at V and 1 base at J; junction bases unmatched: 16. CDR3 length: 19 residues. Germline V gives CDR1 DFQATT, CDR2 SNEGSKA (reference sequence). CDR3 in amino acids: CSARDLGQGTLSNNYGYTF. CDR3 DNA: TGCAGTGCTAGAGATCTAGGACAGGGAACACTCTCTAATAACTATGGCTACACCTTC.

This clonotype appeared many times. The chain links TRBV7-7 to TRBJ2-2, with 7 bases fitting TRBD1. The V gene end was trimmed by 2 bases and the J gene end by 7 bases; junction bases not matched to a gene: 1. Per germline, CDR1 SSHAT and CDR2 FNYEAQ (reference sequence). The CDR3 contains 13 residues. The DNA for the CDR3 is TGTGCCAGCAGCTTACAGGGGGACGGGGAGCTGTTTTTT. Its translation is CASSLQGDGELFF.

The chain joins TRBV20-1 to TRBJ2-1, with 9 bases aligning to TRBD2. The CDR3 contains 12 residues. Germline trimming cut 0 bases from V and 14 bases from J; bases unmatched to any gene: 5. CDR1 is DFQATT, CDR2 SNEGSKA, per germline (reference sequence). CDR3 coding DNA: TGCAGTGCTAGAGATGGGGCTAGCGGGAAGTTCTTC. Its translation is CSARDGASGKFF.

This clonotype was seen many times. This sequence joins TRBV20-1 and TRBJ2-1; the D is unclear. The CDR3 is 14 amino acids. Germline V CDR1 and CDR2: DFQATT, SNEGSKA (reference sequence). The V end was cut by 2 bases, the J end by 0 bases, with 8 bases between. As DNA, the CDR3 is TGCAGTGCTAGAAGGATTAGCTCCTACAATGAGCAGTTCTTC. Protein product: CSARRISSYNEQFF.

This clonotype was detected only a few times. The rearrangement uses TRBV6-6 and TRBJ1-5; 7 bases agree with TRBD1. CDR1 MNHNY and CDR2 SVGAGI come from the germline V gene (reference sequence). The CDR3 has 15 amino acids. Trimming took 4 bases from V and 1 from J; bases not matched to a gene: 4. CDR3 loop: CASSSQGLSNQPQHF. Written as DNA, the CDR3 is TGTGCCAGCAGTTCACAGGGGCTAAGCAATCAGCCCCAGCATTTT.

The CDR3 coding sequence is TGTGCCAGCAGCCCCCGGTCGGTAGCCGAGTCCTCCTACGAGCAGTACTTC. Amino acid sequence: CASSPRSVAESSYEQYF. The rearrangement links TRBV7-2 to TRBJ2-7; D ambiguous. Per germline, CDR1 SGHTA and CDR2 FQGNSA. The CDR3 has 17 amino acids. The V end was cut by 5 bases, the J end by 0 bases, with 20 bases between.

This clonotype was picked up many times. V and J are TRBV25-1 and TRBJ1-4, with D possibly TRBD1 on 5 matching bases. Trimming left V 6 bases short and J 8 bases short, with 7 bases between. Germline values: CDR1 MGHDK, CDR2 SYGVNS. The CDR3 covers 11 residues. The CDR3 loop reads CASRKGEKLFF. DNA for the CDR3: TGTGCCAGCAGAAAGGGGGAAAAACTGTTTTTT. Combining the CDR3 with reference TRBV25-1 and TRBJ1-4 gives the whole variable domain EADIYQTPRYLVIGTGKKITLECSQTMGHDKMYWYQQDPGMELHLIHYSYGVNSTEKGDLSSESTVSRIRTEHFPLTLESARPSHTSQYLCASRKGEKLFFGSGTQLSVL.

This clonotype was counted at least ten times. The chain employs TRBV29-1 and TRBJ1-1; 7 nucleotides line up with TRBD1. This CDR3 spans 16 amino acids. Looked up from germline, CDR1 is SQVTM and CDR2 is ANQGSEA. J lost 2 bases, V lost 0 bases, and 9 bases had no gene match. Here the CDR3 reads CSVEDRGAGGNTEAFF. CDR3 nucleotide sequence: TGCAGCGTTGAAGATCGGGGGGCAGGGGGTAACACTGAAGCTTTCTTT. Using reference TRBV29-1 and TRBJ1-1 for the parts outside the CDR3, the full variable domain is SAVISQKPSRDICQRGTSLTIQCQVDSQVTMMFWYRQQPGQSLTLIATANQGSEATYESGFVIDKFPISRPNLTFSTLTVSNMSPEDSSIYLCSVEDRGAGGNTEAFFGQGTRLTVV.

This clonotype was detected ten times or more. The chain recombines TRBV7-7 with TRBJ2-2; D possibly corresponds to TRBD1 (5 bases). CDR1 and CDR2 (germline): SSHAT, FNYEAQ (reference sequence). V gave up 5 bases and J gave up 5 bases, with 9 bases separating them. The CDR3 length is 13 residues. The CDR3: CASSPQGTGELFF. The CDR3 region has the DNA TGTGCCAGCAGCCCCCAGGGAACCGGGGAGCTGTTTTTT.

Ten or more counts support this clonotype. The J gene is TRBJ1-1, the V gene TRBV29-1, with D perhaps matching TRBD1 (5 bases). Per germline, CDR1 SQVTM and CDR2 ANQGSEA. The CDR3 is made up of 11 amino acids. Trimming took off 6 bases at V and 0 bases at J, with 5 bases between the two ends. As DNA, the CDR3 is TGCAGCGTACAGGTGAACACTGAAGCTTTCTTT. Protein sequence: CSVQVNTEAFF.

The chain uses TRBV27 and TRBJ2-1; D may be TRBD2 (6 bases). Germline CDR1 MNHEY, CDR2 SMNVEV (reference sequence). The length of the CDR3 is 17 residues. The V gene lost 2 bases and the J gene lost 0 bases, with 14 bases spanning the gap. CDR3 in DNA: TGTGCCAGCAGTTTAACAGAGCGGGCTGACTCCTACAATGAGCAGTTCTTC. Amino acid sequence: CASSLTERADSYNEQFF.

This clonotype showed up many times. The chain uses TRBV30 and TRBJ1-2; maybe TRBD1 (6 bases). Trimming took off 2 bases at V and 0 bases at J, with 19 bases between the two ends. The length of the CDR3 is 17 residues. From germline, CDR1 is GTSNPN and CDR2 SVGIG (reference sequence). CDR3 sequence reads: CAWSPLGGHWTNYGYTF. The CDR3 DNA is TGTGCCTGGAGTCCCCTTGGGGGGCACTGGACTAACTATGGCTACACCTTC.

This clonotype was detected many times. The CDR3 is CATRGGTYSYNEQFF. The DNA of the CDR3 is TGTGCCACAAGGGGGGGGACCTACTCCTACAATGAGCAGTTCTTC. The chain links TRBV19 to TRBJ2-1, with D maybe TRBD2 (7 bases). Germline V lookup: CDR1 LNHDA, CDR2 SQIVND (reference sequence). There are 15 residues in the CDR3. V lost 10 bases, J lost 0 bases, and 16 bases lay in between.

This clonotype was detected a few times. This sequence joins TRBV7-9 and TRBJ2-5; D remains ambiguous. CDR3 length: 13 amino acids. The germline V gene has CDR1 SEHNR and CDR2 FQNEAQ (reference sequence). V was shortened by 10 bases and J by 4 bases, with 16 bases between the two germline ends. The CDR3 DNA reads as TGTGCCAACTCCCTCTGGACCGGAGAGACCCAGTACTTC. Its translation is CANSLWTGETQYF.

This clonotype was observed many times. The V call is TRBV7-2, the J call TRBJ2-1, with 12 bases identical to TRBD2. Germline CDR1 reads SGHTA; CDR2 reads FQGNSA. The CDR3 is 15 amino acids. The V and J ends lost 5 bases and 4 bases, in that order; junction bases with no gene match: 3. The CDR3 loop reads CASSVTSGGYNEQFF. The CDR3 DNA reads as TGTGCCAGCAGCGTCACTAGCGGGGGGTACAATGAGCAGTTCTTC. Complete variable domain (other parts from reference TRBV7-2 and TRBJ2-1): GAGVSQSPSNKVTEKGKDVELRCDPISGHTALYWYRQSLGQGLEFLIYFQGNSAPDKSGLPSDRFSAERTGGSVSTLTIQRTQQEDSAVYLCASSVTSGGYNEQFFGPGTRLTVL.

The V gene is TRBV7-6, the J gene TRBJ2-7, with D perhaps given as TRBD1 or TRBD2 (5 bases each). Per the germline V gene, CDR1 is SGHVS and CDR2 is FNYEAQ. The V end was cut by 5 bases, the J end by 7 bases, with 15 bases between. This CDR3 has 13 residues. The CDR3 region is CASSKQRDGEQYF. DNA for the CDR3: TGTGCCAGCAGCAAACAGAGGGACGGGGAGCAGTACTTC.

At least ten counts were recorded for this clonotype. The chain has TRBV7-2 and TRBJ2-3; D assignment may be TRBD1 or TRBD2 (5 bases each). The ends were cut back, 1 base at V and 6 bases at J, with 11 bases in the middle. CDR1 SGHTA and CDR2 FQGNSA come from the germline V gene. The CDR3 consists of 14 residues. Written as DNA, the CDR3 is TGTGCCAGCAGCTTAGGGGGGAATGACGATACGCAGTATTTT. This encodes CASSLGGNDDTQYF.